This entry lists 10 T cell receptor beta chains sequenced from one sample in a study of neurological immune-mediated disorders. TCRdb used MiXCR to reprocess the 5' RACE reads, holding one entry per CDR3 protein. The repertoire holds 100,000 or so distinct CDR3 sequences, with less than 15% as singletons. Time point here: longitudinal time-point 2. Sequencing was carried out using PBMCs. These receptors were taken from a female donor with HTLV-1-associated myelopathy (HAM/TSP).

This clonotype was found many times. The CDR3 sequence: CASRAPGDRVNEQFF. CDR3 sequence (DNA): TGCGCCAGCAGAGCACCGGGGGACAGGGTAAATGAGCAGTTCTTC. This chain joins TRBV5-1 and TRBJ2-1, with 9 bases fitting TRBD1. The CDR3 consists of 15 residues. In germline, CDR1 is SGHRS, CDR2 YFSETQ. After removal of 5 bases from V and 7 bases from J, the junction contained 10 bases not matched to a gene.

This clonotype was recorded many times. This chain connects TRBV10-3 to TRBJ1-2; 7 bases map to TRBD1. This CDR3 region has 13 residues. The V gene's germline CDR1 is ENHRY and CDR2 SYGVKD. The J segment lost 1 base and the V segment lost 9 bases, leaving 5 bases of the junction unmatched. CDR3 nucleotide sequence: TGTGCCATTCGACAGGGCCGTAACTATGGCTACACCTTC. It specifies CAIRQGRNYGYTF.

This clonotype was picked up a small number of times. The J gene is TRBJ2-1, the V gene TRBV28; unclear D gene. Germline V CDR1 and CDR2: MDHEN, SYDVKM. Trimming shortened V by 5 bases and J by 8 bases, and 10 bases separated the two germline ends. The CDR3 has 12 residues. The CDR3 coding sequence is TGTGCCAGCAGTCGGCGGAACTATGAGCAGTTCTTC. Translation gives CASSRRNYEQFF.

This clonotype was picked up many times. V usage is TRBV5-1 and J usage is TRBJ2-7, with a tentative D call TRBD2 (6 bases). CDR1 is SGHRS, CDR2 YFSETQ, per germline. CDR3 size: 14 residues. V lost 4 bases and J lost 6, with 17 bases in between. The CDR3 protein is CASSPGERVAEQYF. CDR3 coding DNA: TGCGCCAGCAGCCCCGGGGAGCGGGTCGCCGAGCAGTACTTC.

The V gene is TRBV2, the J gene TRBJ2-1; no clear D gene. V lost 6 bases and J 8 bases, leaving 11 bases between the germline ends. Germline V gives CDR1 SNHLY, CDR2 FYNNEI. The CDR3 runs to 12 residues. The CDR3: CASSAVGYEQFF. In nucleotides, the CDR3 is TGTGCCAGCAGCGCCGTCGGGTATGAGCAGTTCTTC.

In this sample, this clonotype turned up many times. The chain joins TRBV6-2 or TRBV6-3 to TRBJ2-1; 9 nucleotides agree with TRBD1. The V segment lost 2 bases and the J segment 12 bases; nucleotides outside the gene matches: 14. CDR3 length: 16 amino acids. Germline V gene data show CDR1 as MNHEY and CDR2 as SVGEGT. CDR3 protein: CASSYSPGQGLILQFF. The CDR3 DNA reads TGTGCCAGCAGTTACAGCCCGGGACAGGGCCTTATTTTGCAGTTCTTC.

This clonotype has at least ten counts. V gene TRBV12-3 or TRBV12-4 combines with J gene TRBJ1-1; tentatively, D is TRBD1 (5 bases). Trimming took 6 bases from V and 11 from J, leaving 16 bases between them. This CDR3 has 12 amino acids. DNA for the CDR3: TGTGCCAGCAGGGGGACCGCTGGAATGGCTTTCTTT. Translating it yields CASRGTAGMAFF.

Ten or more counts support this clonotype. The genes are TRBV20-1 and TRBJ2-2, with TRBD1 as a possible D gene (5 bases). This CDR3 has 15 amino acids. V lost 3 bases and J lost 6, with 17 bases in between. Per the germline V gene, CDR1 is DFQATT and CDR2 is SNEGSKA (reference sequence). CDR3 amino acids: CSARRPGNKAGELFF. The DNA of the CDR3 is TGCAGTGCTAGGCGGCCAGGGAATAAGGCCGGGGAGCTGTTTTTT.

At least ten counts were recorded for this clonotype. The V call is TRBV9, the J call TRBJ2-2; D may match TRBD1 or TRBD2 (6 bases each). There are 16 residues in the CDR3. Trimming took off 0 bases at V and 2 bases at J, with 11 bases between the two ends. Germline CDR1 is SGDLS and CDR2 is YYNGEE. This chain's CDR3 is CASSVARGANTGELFF. The CDR3 DNA follows: TGTGCCAGCAGCGTAGCGAGGGGGGCCAACACCGGGGAGCTGTTTTTT. The full variable domain, its missing parts supplied by reference TRBV9 and TRBJ2-2, is DSGVTQTPKHLITATGQRVTLRCSPRSGDLSVYWYQQSLDQGLQFLIQYYNGEERAKGNILERFSAQQFPDLHSELNLSSLELGDSALYFCASSVARGANTGELFFGEGSRLTVL.

In its sample, this clonotype was seen many times. The missing conserved phenylalanine or tryptophan at the end of this CDR3 makes a read error likely. No DNA is shown, since the ends of the CDR3 on it are uncertain; the CDR3 is the one TCRdb lists. The chain recombines TRBV2 with TRBJ1-1; the table names TRBD1, a call not compared with the DNA. The CDR3 length is 11 residues, termini included. The germline V gene has CDR1 SNHLY and CDR2 FYNNEI. The CDR3 loop reads CASSDTDQGLI.